This T cell receptor (beta chain) was observed in a study of T-cell memory formation after mild COVID-19. The authors produced TCR alpha and TCR beta cDNA libraries with sample barcodes and UMIs by 5'RACE using constant-segment primers. TCRdb itself ran the 5' RACE reads through MiXCR, one entry per CDR3 protein. The sample shows under 300,000 distinct CDR3 sequences, 15% to 20% of them seen only once. Germline CDR1 and CDR2: MGHRA and YSYEKL. Trimming took off 1 base at V and 7 bases at J, with 22 bases between the two ends. This CDR3 has 17 amino acids. The chain uses TRBV4-1 and TRBJ1-2; tentative D call: TRBD1 (5 bases). This receptor was identified in a man younger than 35 who had mild COVID-19 (a few samples of this study predate the infection). Cell type and time point are not known. Sequencing input: PBMCs or a T cell subset sorted from them (not recorded which). The CDR3 DNA sequence: TGCGCCAGCAGCCAAGTTGCGACAGCGGGGGATCACGGTGGCTACACCTTC. This sequence encodes CASSQVATAGDHGGYTF.